This is a list of T cell receptor beta chains from one sample in a study of memory CD8 T cells in hepatitis C reinfection. Using immunoSEQ multiplex PCR, the repertoire was profiled, and TCRdb retains in-frame clones only, with some absent. The data contain approximately 49,000 clones, roughly nine tenths of them singletons. The sequenced sample was naive CD8+ T cells sorted from blood. The receptors come from a man between 18 and 35 years old with hepatitis C virus infection. CDR3s include the opening cysteine and the closing phenylalanine or tryptophan. The D gene is left open where the match is weak. Size is omitted from some rows. Given values are once, few, many or a class for expanded clones.

D	V	size	J	DNA	CDR3
TRBD1	TRBV9	-	TRBJ1-1	TGTGCCAGCAGCCATGGACAGGGTCCTGAAGCTTTCTTT	CASSHGQGPEAFF
TRBD2	TRBV6-5	-	TRBJ2-3	TGTGCCAGCAGTCTTAGCGGGAGCGATACGCAGTATTTT	CASSLSGSDTQYF
TRBD1	TRBV7-2	-	TRBJ2-7	TGTGCCAGCAGCTATGGGACAGGAAACTACGAGCAGTACTTC	CASSYGTGNYEQYF
-	TRBV7-9	-	TRBJ2-2	TGTGCCAGCAGCGCCGGAGCGGCAGGAAATTTTATAACCGGGGAGCTGTTTTTT	CASSAGAAGNFITGELFF
TRBD1	TRBV5-1	few	TRBJ1-1	TGCGCCAGCAGCTTGGGGAGGACAGGGATGAACACTGAAGCTTTCTTT	CASSLGRTGMNTEAFF
-	TRBV29-1	-	TRBJ2-1	TGCAGCGTTGTAGCCGTTAGCTCCTACAATGAGCAGTTCTTC	CSVVAVSSYNEQFF
TRBD2	TRBV13	-	TRBJ2-3	TGTGCCAGCAGCGGGAGACTAGCGGCAACAGATACGCAGTATTTT	CASSGRLAATDTQYF
-	TRBV7-9	-	TRBJ2-7	TGTGCCAGCAGCCTAAACTACGAGCAGTACTTC	CASSLNYEQYF
-	TRBV19	-	TRBJ1-5	TGTGCCAGTAGTATAGGGGGCGGCTCCTTCAATCAGCCCCAGCATTTT	CASSIGGGSFNQPQHF
TRBD1	TRBV19	-	TRBJ2-1	TGTGCCAGTAGTATAACAGGGGGCGGGGGTGAGCAGTTCTTC	CASSITGGGGEQFF
-	TRBV6-5	-	TRBJ2-1	TGTGCCAGCTGTATAGAACAGGGATTTGATGAGCAGTTCTTC	CASCIEQGFDEQFF
TRBD2	TRBV6-1	-	TRBJ2-3	TGTGCCAGCAGTGGTCCTAGCGGGAGGGAAATCCCGACCCGGGATACGCAGTATTTT	CASSGPSGREIPTRDTQYF
-	TRBV19	once	TRBJ2-6	TGTGCCAGTAGTATGGGGACAGGGGCCAACGTCCTGACTTTC	CASSMGTGANVLTF
TRBD1	TRBV11-2	-	TRBJ2-2	TGTGCCAGCAGCTCCTACAGGGGGGATTTCACCGGGGAGCTGTTTTTT	CASSSYRGDFTGELFF
TRBD2	TRBV5-4	once	TRBJ2-5	TGTGCCAGCAGCTTGGCCAGCGGGGGGGCATCTAAAGAGACCCAGTACTTC	CASSLASGGASKETQYF
-	TRBV6-6	-	TRBJ2-7	TGTGCCAGCAGTCCATTGCGAGGGAGCTCCTACGAGCAGTACTTC	CASSPLRGSSYEQYF
TRBD1	TRBV28	-	TRBJ2-5	TGTGCCAGCAGCTCCAGAGGGACAGGGGCCCAAGAGACCCAGTACTTC	CASSSRGTGAQETQYF
-	TRBV19	-	TRBJ2-3	TGTGCCAGTAACCACGGGAGCACAGATACGCAGTATTTT	CASNHGSTDTQYF
TRBD1	TRBV7-9	-	TRBJ2-7	TGTGCCAGCAGCTTGGTCGGGACAGGGGGTATGAACGAGCAGTACTTC	CASSLVGTGGMNEQYF
-	TRBV13	-	TRBJ2-3	TGTGCCAGCAGCTTCGGACTGCGCACAGATACGCAGTATTTT	CASSFGLRTDTQYF
-	TRBV7-6	-	TRBJ1-1	TGTGCCAGCAGCTTAGCGGCAGGAGGACCGGGCACTGAAGCTTTCTTT	CASSLAAGGPGTEAFF
TRBD2	TRBV2	-	TRBJ2-7	TGTGCCAGAAGGGAAGCGGGAGGGCCGAACGAGCAGTACTTC	CARREAGGPNEQYF
-	TRBV6-6	-	TRBJ1-5	TGTGCCAGCAGTTACTCAGGGGATCAGCCCCAGCATTTT	CASSYSGDQPQHF
-	TRBV13	-	TRBJ2-2	TGTGCCAGCAGCTTAGGTGTCAGGGCGGACACCGGGGAGCTGTTTTTT	CASSLGVRADTGELFF
-	TRBV6-6	-	TRBJ2-2	TGTGCCAGCAGTTACCGGGAGTCCCCCACCGGGGAGCTGTTTTTT	CASSYRESPTGELFF
TRBD2	TRBV11-2	-	TRBJ2-7	TGTGCCAGCAGTCCCGGGACTAGCGGGAGGGGGTTATACGAGCAGTACTTC	CASSPGTSGRGLYEQYF
-	TRBV7-9	-	TRBJ1-2	TGTGCCAGCAGCTTAACAGGGAGAGGGTATGGCTACACCTTC	CASSLTGRGYGYTF
-	TRBV28	-	TRBJ2-1	TGTGCCAGCAGTTTATGGGCGGGGGCCTCCTACAATGAGCAGTTCTTC	CASSLWAGASYNEQFF
-	TRBV9	-	TRBJ2-3	TGTGCCAGCAGCCTAACGGGATCTATGGCAAGGAATACGCAGTATTTT	CASSLTGSMARNTQYF
-	TRBV7-6	-	TRBJ1-3	TGTGCCAGCAGCTTAGGTCTACAGGGAAGCGCTGGAAACACCATATATTTT	CASSLGLQGSAGNTIYF
TRBD1	TRBV9	-	TRBJ1-2	TGTGCCAGCAGCTTAGACAGGGGCGAGAACTATGGCTACACCTTC	CASSLDRGENYGYTF
TRBD2	TRBV15	few	TRBJ2-2	TGTGCCACCAGCAGAGATTTACTAGCGGCGAACACCGGGGAGCTGTTTTTT	CATSRDLLAANTGELFF
-	TRBV28	-	TRBJ2-7	TGTGCCAGCAGTGATCGGGGGAGGTCCTACGAGCAGTACTTC	CASSDRGRSYEQYF
-	TRBV7-6	-	TRBJ2-7	TGTGCCAGCAGCTTAGAGCCGGGTACCTACGAGCAGTACTTC	CASSLEPGTYEQYF
TRBD1	TRBV5-1	-	TRBJ2-7	TGCGCCAGCAGCTGGACAGGGTCTGGCAACGAGCAGTACTTC	CASSWTGSGNEQYF
TRBD2	TRBV29-1	-	TRBJ2-5	TGCAGCGTTGAAAAGCGGGGGGAGGAGGAGACCCAGTACTTC	CSVEKRGEEETQYF
-	TRBV9	-	TRBJ2-5	TGTGCCAGCAGCGTAGAAGACAGACCACAAGAGACCCAGTACTTC	CASSVEDRPQETQYF
-	TRBV27	-	TRBJ2-1	TGTGCCAGCAGTTCCCTAGCTTCCTACAATGAGCAGTTCTTC	CASSSLASYNEQFF
TRBD1	TRBV9	-	TRBJ1-2	TGTGCCAGCAGCGAAGGGACAGCCAATAACTATGGCTACACCTTC	CASSEGTANNYGYTF
-	TRBV19	-	TRBJ1-5	TGTGCCAGTAGTATAGGGGCAGAGATTAGCAATCAGCCCCAGCATTTT	CASSIGAEISNQPQHF
TRBD1	TRBV27	-	TRBJ2-7	TGTGCCAGCAGACCCGGGACAGGCCCCCAGGACGAGCAGTACTTC	CASRPGTGPQDEQYF
-	TRBV9	-	TRBJ2-2	TGTGCCAGCAGCGTAGCAGGGGAGAACACCGGGGAGCTGTTTTTT	CASSVAGENTGELFF
-	TRBV28	-	TRBJ2-1	TGTGCCAGCAGTTTAACTAGTAGTGCTGTTAATGAGCAGTTCTTC	CASSLTSSAVNEQFF
-	TRBV27	-	TRBJ2-2	TGTGCCAGCAGTTCGCAGGATCGCGTCACCGGGGAGCTGTTTTTT	CASSSQDRVTGELFF
-	TRBV9	once	TRBJ2-6	TGTGCCAGCAGCGATGGTGAGGGATCCGGGGCCAACGTCCTGACTTTC	CASSDGEGSGANVLTF
TRBD1	TRBV6-5	-	TRBJ2-2	TGTGCCAGCAGCCCTGGGACAGGAGGCACCGGGGAGCTGTTTTTT	CASSPGTGGTGELFF
TRBD1	TRBV2	-	TRBJ2-7	TGTGCCAGCAGTGTCACCGGGACAGGGAGCTACGAGCAGTACTTC	CASSVTGTGSYEQYF
TRBD1	TRBV25-1	-	TRBJ1-1	TGTGCCAGCAGTGAACTCGGACAGGGGATGGGTGAAGCTTTCTTT	CASSELGQGMGEAFF
-	TRBV4-1	-	TRBJ2-2	TGCGCCAGCAGCCAAGGCTTTGTGGAGCATTCGAACACCGGGGAGCTGTTTTTT	CASSQGFVEHSNTGELFF
-	TRBV11-2	-	TRBJ1-1	TGTGCCAGCAGCTTAGCTATAGGGGGGGGCACTGAAGCTTTCTTT	CASSLAIGGGTEAFF
-	TRBV5-4	-	TRBJ2-7	TGTGCCAGCAGCTTGGACCAGGGTCTCCACGAGCAGTACTTC	CASSLDQGLHEQYF
-	TRBV11-2	-	TRBJ2-7	TGTGCCAGCAGCTCTCCTAGGGGGGAGCAGTACTTC	CASSSPRGEQYF
-	TRBV19	-	TRBJ2-1	TGTGCCACCCGAGCGGAGAGGATCGACAATGAGCAGTTCTTC	CATRAERIDNEQFF
TRBD1	TRBV28	-	TRBJ2-2	TGTGCCAGCAGCCATTCGTGGACAGGGTTGACCGGGGAGCTGTTTTTT	CASSHSWTGLTGELFF
TRBD1	TRBV27	-	TRBJ2-2	TGTGCCAGCAGTGGGACAGGGGAGACCGGGGAGCTGTTTTTT	CASSGTGETGELFF
-	TRBV15	-	TRBJ1-2	TGTGCCACCAGCAGATGGGACATGGGGCTCTACACCTTC	CATSRWDMGLYTF
TRBD1	TRBV29-1	-	TRBJ2-2	TGCAGCGTTGCACCCTTACAGGGGGCGATTAATACCGGGGAGCTGTTTTTT	CSVAPLQGAINTGELFF
-	TRBV7-9	-	TRBJ2-1	TGTGCCAGCAGCTTAGACAGGTACAATGAGCAGTTCTTC	CASSLDRYNEQFF
-	TRBV19	-	TRBJ1-1	TGTGCCAGTGGACAAGTGAACACTGAAGCTTTCTTT	CASGQVNTEAFF
-	TRBV28	-	TRBJ1-5	TGTGCCAGCAGTTTCATAGGGGGTAATCAGCCCCAGCATTTT	CASSFIGGNQPQHF